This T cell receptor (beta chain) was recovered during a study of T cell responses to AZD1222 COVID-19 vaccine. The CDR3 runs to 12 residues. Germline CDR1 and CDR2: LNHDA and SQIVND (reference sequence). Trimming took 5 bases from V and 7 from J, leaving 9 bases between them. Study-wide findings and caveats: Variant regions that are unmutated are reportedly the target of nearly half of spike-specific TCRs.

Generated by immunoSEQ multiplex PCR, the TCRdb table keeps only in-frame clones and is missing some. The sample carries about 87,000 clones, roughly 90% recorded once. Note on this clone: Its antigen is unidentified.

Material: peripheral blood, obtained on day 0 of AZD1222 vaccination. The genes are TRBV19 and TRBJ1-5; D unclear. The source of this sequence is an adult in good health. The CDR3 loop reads CASSGPGQPQHF. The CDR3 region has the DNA TGTGCCAGTAGTGGGCCGGGGCAGCCCCAGCATTTT.